These 29 T cell receptor beta chains were sequenced from one sample in a study of blood T cell repertoires in COVID-19. Profiled with immunoSEQ multiplex PCR; TCRdb holds only in-frame clones, not every one. The table has under 75,000 clones, over 75% seen once. The sequenced material came from peripheral blood. These receptors were collected from a human donor in a cohort sampled during active COVID-19.

The chain has TRBV10-2 and TRBJ2-1, with 15 bases identical to TRBD2. The CDR3 covers 19 residues. From germline, CDR1 is WSHSY and CDR2 SAAADI. Trimming removed 5 bases from V and 1 base from J; junction bases left unmatched: 9. The CDR3 DNA sequence: TGCGCCAGCAGTCGTTCCTCGGGACTAGCGGGAGGATCCTACAATGAGCAGTTCTTC. It translates to CASSRSSGLAGGSYNEQFF.

The V and J genes are TRBV6-5 and TRBJ1-2, with a weak D call TRBD1 (5 bases). The V end lost 2 bases, the J end lost 8 bases, and 12 bases lay between the germline ends. Germline CDR1 MNHEY, CDR2 SVGAGI. This CDR3 has 13 amino acids. In nucleotides, the CDR3 is TGTGCCAGCAGTTACGCAGGGCAGAGAGGCTACACCTTC. Its translation is CASSYAGQRGYTF.

This clone came up a few times. This sequence joins TRBV7-9 and TRBJ1-1; D may be TRBD1 (5 bases). Germline CDR1 is SEHNR and CDR2 is FQNEAQ (reference sequence). The CDR3 runs to 14 residues. V was trimmed by 1 base and J by 6 bases, leaving 12 bases between them. The CDR3 bases are TGTGCCAGCAGCTTAGTAGGGGTCGGATCTGAAGCTTTCTTT. This sequence encodes CASSLVGVGSEAFF.

This chain links TRBV7-6 with TRBJ2-7, with 8 nucleotides matching TRBD1. The germline gives CDR1 SGHVS, CDR2 FNYEAQ. The CDR3 spans 15 residues. V lost 5 bases to trimming and J lost 3 bases; unmatched junction nucleotides: 9. The CDR3 DNA reads TGTGCCAGCAGCAGCCCGGGACAGGATTTCTACGAGCAGTACTTC. Protein sequence: CASSSPGQDFYEQYF.

The chain combines TRBV30 with TRBJ2-2, with D maybe TRBD1 (6 bases). This CDR3 has 13 residues. Germline V gene lookup returns CDR1 GTSNPN and CDR2 SVGIG (reference sequence). Trimming cost V 1 base and J 4 bases, with 7 bases left between them. The CDR3 loop is CAWSDRVTGELFF. In DNA, the CDR3 is TGTGCCTGGAGTGACAGGGTCACCGGGGAGCTGTTTTTT.

The rearrangement uses TRBV6-2 or TRBV6-3 and TRBJ2-3; 14 bases match TRBD2. Germline values: CDR1 MNHEY, CDR2 SVGEGT. The CDR3 spans 18 residues. With V trimmed by 0 bases and J by 6 bases, 8 bases remained unmatched. DNA of the CDR3: TGTGCCAGCAGTTACTCGGGGACTAGCGGGGGCCTCACGGATACGCAGTATTTT. It yields the protein CASSYSGTSGGLTDTQYF.

This clone was detected only once. The chain carries TRBV11-2 and TRBJ1-3; D is possibly TRBD1 (5 bases). Looked up from germline, CDR1 is SGHAT and CDR2 is FQNNGV. V was cut by 4 bases and J by 11 bases, with 12 bases left in between. The CDR3 is 12 amino acids. DNA of the CDR3: TGTGCCAGCAGCTCCAGGGTGCACGCCATATATTTT. This translates into CASSSRVHAIYF.

The chain has TRBV7-9 and TRBJ2-7, with 7 bases fitting TRBD1. Germline loops: CDR1 SEHNR, CDR2 FQNEAQ (reference sequence). This CDR3 has 15 residues. The ends lost 5 bases at V and 2 bases at J; junction bases unmatched: 9. For the CDR3, the DNA is TGTGCCAGCAGCGGGGTCGGGGACAGACCCTACGAGCAGTACTTC. Protein product: CASSGVGDRPYEQYF.

This clone was detected only a few times. The chain uses TRBV20-1 and TRBJ1-2, with D possibly being TRBD1 (6 bases). Germline lookup yields CDR1 DFQATT and CDR2 SNEGSKA (reference sequence). V shed 3 bases and J shed 8 bases, with 16 bases lying between them. The CDR3 is 13 amino acids. The CDR3 region is CSASPPQGMGYTF. Here the CDR3 DNA reads TGCAGTGCTAGTCCGCCACAGGGAATGGGCTACACCTTC.

V gene TRBV25-1 combines with J gene TRBJ2-1, with 9 bases aligning to TRBD1. The junction had 10 bases not matched to a gene; V was cut back by 4 bases and J by 9 bases. The CDR3 is 15 amino acids. Germline V gene lookup returns CDR1 MGHDK and CDR2 SYGVNS. Here the CDR3 DNA reads TGTGCCAGCAGTGCCCGGGACAGGGTTGGTTTTGAGCAGTTCTTC. It encodes CASSARDRVGFEQFF.

The genes are TRBV9 and TRBJ2-1; 7 bases are shared with TRBD1. Germline V lookup: CDR1 SGDLS, CDR2 YYNGEE. The CDR3 loop spans 12 amino acids. V was pared by 3 bases and J by 6 bases, with 0 bases of the junction left unmatched. This chain's CDR3 is CASSGDSNEQFF. The CDR3 DNA reads TGTGCCAGCAGCGGGGACAGCAATGAGCAGTTCTTC.

The rearrangement uses TRBV10-3 and TRBJ2-7; TRBD2 might be the D (5 bases). CDR3 size: 13 residues. Looked up from germline, CDR1 is ENHRY and CDR2 is SYGVKD. V lost 0 bases to trimming and J lost 7 bases, with 10 bases between them. For the CDR3, the DNA is TGTGCCATCAGTGAGTCGACTCGGGGAGAGCAGTACTTC. This gives the protein CAISESTRGEQYF.

This chain connects TRBV30 to TRBJ2-5, with 9 nucleotides matching TRBD2. CDR1 and CDR2 from the germline V gene are GTSNPN and SVGIG (reference sequence). V dropped 0 bases and J dropped 6; count of bases not matched to a gene: 17. CDR3 length: 18 residues. The CDR3 spells CAWSVPPGAGGPWKTQYF. The DNA of the CDR3 is TGTGCCTGGAGTGTACCGCCTGGTGCGGGAGGGCCGTGGAAGACCCAGTACTTC.

This chain connects TRBV2 to TRBJ2-3; D gene uncertain. V was trimmed by 8 bases and J by 0 bases, leaving 9 bases between them. The CDR3 is 13 amino acids. Germline assignment: CDR1 SNHLY and CDR2 FYNNEI. The CDR3, as DNA: TGTGCCAGCCTCCTAGAGAGCACAGATACGCAGTATTTT. Translated, it gives CASLLESTDTQYF.

The rearrangement links TRBV21-1 to TRBJ2-7; the table names TRBD1, a call not compared with the DNA. TRBV21-1 constitutes a pseudogene. The CDR3 covers 17 residues. CDR3: CASSKDRQGGTLYEQYF. CDR3 nucleotide sequence: TGTGCCAGCAGCAAAGACCGACAGGGGGGGACCTTATACGAGCAGTACTTC.

The chain uses TRBV5-5 and TRBJ1-5, with TRBD1 identical over 10 bases. Germline trimming cut 2 bases from V and 4 bases from J; bases unmatched to any gene: 6. Germline V lookup: CDR1 SGHKS, CDR2 YYEKEE (reference sequence). This CDR3 contains 16 residues. The CDR3 here is CASSFRTGGGNQPQHF. Here the CDR3 DNA reads TGTGCCAGCAGCTTCCGGACAGGGGGAGGGAATCAGCCCCAGCATTTT.

J is TRBJ2-3 and V is TRBV5-4, with TRBD2 matching over 14 bases. J lost 4 bases, V lost 4 bases, and 2 bases had no gene match. Per germline, CDR1 SGHNT and CDR2 YYREEE (reference sequence). This CDR3 is built from 15 residues. The CDR3 loop reads CASSPGLAGADTQYF. CDR3 nucleotides: TGTGCCAGCAGCCCGGGACTAGCGGGGGCAGATACGCAGTATTTT.

CDR3 region: CASSLGAGVPYEQYF. The CDR3 region has the DNA TGTGCCAGCAGCTTGGGAGCGGGAGTCCCATACGAGCAGTACTTC. The V and J genes are TRBV5-5 and TRBJ2-7; 8 nucleotides match TRBD2. The CDR3 totals 15 residues. V lost 0 bases and J lost 4; bases outside the gene matches: 6. The germline gives CDR1 SGHKS, CDR2 YYEKEE (reference sequence).

The chain joins TRBV2 to TRBJ1-6; 8 nucleotides agree with TRBD1. Per the germline V gene, CDR1 is SNHLY and CDR2 is FYNNEI. CDR3 size: 15 residues. The ends lost 3 bases at V and 7 bases at J; junction bases unmatched: 5. Here the CDR3 reads CASSDHGQGNSPLHF. CDR3 sequence (DNA): TGTGCCAGCAGTGACCATGGACAGGGAAATTCACCCCTCCACTTT.

This clone was recorded a few times. This rearrangement joins TRBV5-1 to TRBJ2-7; D is possibly TRBD2 (7 bases). The V and J ends lost 7 bases and 6 bases respectively, with 17 bases between them. Germline assignment: CDR1 SGHRS and CDR2 YFSETQ. CDR3 length: 13 residues. In DNA, the CDR3 is TGCGCCAGCCAATTGGGGGGGGCGGGCGAGCAGTACTTC. Protein sequence: CASQLGGAGEQYF.

This sequence joins TRBV19 and TRBJ1-2, with D possibly being TRBD1 (6 bases). V lost 9 bases and J 4 bases, leaving 15 bases between the germline ends. The CDR3 is 13 amino acids. CDR1 is LNHDA, CDR2 SQIVND, per germline (reference sequence). CDR3 region: CASRTGTLYGYTF. CDR3 DNA: TGTGCCAGCCGCACCGGGACACTCTATGGCTACACCTTC.

The J gene is TRBJ2-7, the V gene TRBV3-1 (or the pseudogene TRBV3-2); TRBD2 might be the D (6 bases). The CDR3 is made up of 14 amino acids. Germline loops: CDR1 LGHDT, CDR2 YNNKEL (reference sequence). Trimming shortened V by 0 bases and J by 5 bases, and 11 bases separated the two germline ends. CDR3 nucleotides: TGTGCCAGCAGCCAAGAGGCGGGGAGGAACGAGCAGTACTTC. This translates into CASSQEAGRNEQYF.

The chain joins TRBV7-2 to TRBJ1-1; a possible D gene is TRBD1 (5 bases). This CDR3 region has 14 residues. With 1 base removed from V and 4 bases from J, the gap between germline ends came to 10 bases. Germline CDR1 SGHTA, CDR2 FQGNSA. CDR3 in DNA: TGTGCCAGCAGCTTAGATACCGGGGGCACTGAAGCTTTCTTT. Protein product: CASSLDTGGTEAFF.

The chain uses TRBV6-5 and TRBJ1-6; D uncertain. The germline gives CDR1 MNHEY, CDR2 SVGAGI. The V and J ends lost 10 bases and 5 bases respectively, with 15 bases between them. The length of the CDR3 is 14 residues. The CDR3 is CATSVLLDNSPLHF. In nucleotides, the CDR3 is TGTGCCACCTCAGTTTTGCTGGATAATTCACCCCTCCACTTT.

This clone came up a few times. A junction end diverges from the germline sequence, so it may reflect a read error. The chain uses TRBV30 and TRBJ1-3; no clear D. In germline, CDR1 is GTSNPN, CDR2 SVGIG (reference sequence). CDR3 size: 17 residues. For the CDR3, the DNA is TGTGCCGGGAGTCGCGACGTTCCTAGACGGACTGGAAACACCATATATTTT. It codes for CAGSRDVPRRTGNTIYF.

The genes are TRBV5-6 and TRBJ2-1; 12 nucleotides line up with TRBD2. The CDR3 is 17 residues long. The junction had 15 bases not matched to a gene; V was cut back by 7 bases and J by 7 bases. CDR1 is SGHDT, CDR2 YYEEEE, per germline. The CDR3, as DNA: TGTGCCAGCCGCCGGCGGTCGACTAGCGGGAGTTATAATGAGCAGTTCTTC. As protein: CASRRRSTSGSYNEQFF.

CDR3 protein: CASSLGDRGDNEQFF. CDR3 DNA: TGTGCCAGCAGCTTGGGGGACAGGGGAGATAATGAGCAGTTCTTC. J is TRBJ2-1 and V is TRBV7-9, with TRBD1 identical over 10 bases. Germline trimming cut 3 bases from V and 7 bases from J; bases unmatched to any gene: 6. This CDR3 region has 15 residues. Germline CDR1 and CDR2: SEHNR and FQNEAQ (reference sequence).

The chain employs TRBV7-2 and TRBJ1-5; D gene uncertain. CDR1 is SGHTA, CDR2 FQGNSA, per germline. V was clipped by 0 bases and J by 4 bases, with 4 bases between them. This CDR3 has 13 residues. CDR3 sequence (DNA): TGTGCCAGCAGCTTAGCCAGGAATCAGCCCCAGCATTTT. It encodes CASSLARNQPQHF.

This clone has just a few counts. V usage is TRBV4-1 and J usage is TRBJ1-3; TRBD1 matches 11 bases. CDR1 and CDR2 (germline): MGHRA, YSYEKL. Trimming removed 4 bases from V and 1 base from J; junction bases left unmatched: 6. The CDR3 length is 17 residues. CDR3: CASSPTDRGRSGNTIYF. The CDR3 nucleotides are TGCGCCAGCAGCCCGACGGACAGGGGGCGGTCTGGAAACACCATATATTTT.